The source of this T cell receptor (beta chain) is a study of blood T cell repertoires in COVID-19. Overall study context: Samples of COVID-19 (acute and convalescent) were obtained from the United States, Italy and Spain.

Profiling relied on immunoSEQ multiplex PCR, and the TCRdb table lists in-frame clones only, not all of them. The sample consists of about 130,000 clones, about 85% of them appearing once. The germline V and J ends were trimmed by 8 bases and 7 bases, with 11 bases remaining between them. This CDR3 spans 11 amino acids. Germline V gives CDR1 SNHLY, CDR2 FYNNEI. The chain carries TRBV2 and TRBJ1-2; perhaps TRBD1 as D (6 bases). Sample: peripheral blood. This TCR derives from a man in his 60s with acute or convalescent COVID-19. CDR3: CASRRGGGYTF. CDR3 bases: TGTGCCAGCCGGAGGGGGGGTGGCTACACCTTC.